The entry below describes one T cell receptor (beta chain). The data were obtained in a study of T cells expressing NK-cell markers. Study-wide context: HCMV serostatus: seven of eight sequenced donors positive, one negative.

Libraries used 5'RACE template switching adding universal primer site and UMIs. No DNA is given; TCRdb re-called the 5' RACE reads and lists each CDR3 protein once. Its table records some 410,000 distinct CDR3 sequences. Germline loops: CDR1 LNHNV, CDR2 YYDKDF (reference sequence). The CDR3 covers 14 residues. The chain uses TRBV15 and TRBJ2-1; TCRdb reports TRBD1, a call that lacks DNA to check it against. The source of this sequence is a woman between 18 and 70 years old in good health. The sample consisted of blood T cells: a sorted CD56 or NKG2C T cell subset, CD4+ or CD8+ T cells, or bulk PBMC T cells (not recorded which). This CDR3 reads CATSRDRQYNEQFF.